This T cell receptor beta chain is from a study of cytomegalovirus exposure and HLA in healthy donors. Study-level results: One variant, a missense change in DCLRE1C, was linked in a later analysis to TCR beta V- and J-gene trimming. What a later analysis showed was that several of the most significant clusters appeared linked to common viral pathogens. Later work found that TCR association rates differed between HLA loci; DRB1 had the most and HLA-C the fewest. The study assumed roughly uniform donor sequencing depth for presence/absence analyses.

Primers included in the PCR were 60 Vbeta and 13 Jbeta primers. Clones were sequenced by immunoSEQ multiplex PCR, and TCRdb holds only the in-frame ones, with some missing. The sample lists roughly 150,000 clones, roughly 80% seen once, with 2.4% in the top ten. CDR1 is LGHNA and CDR2 is YSLEER in the germline V gene. Trimming shortened V by 4 bases and J by 1 base, and 10 bases separated the two germline ends. This CDR3 has 14 residues. Details on this clone: Its antigen is as yet unknown.

This chain links TRBV4-3 with TRBJ1-1; TRBD1 might be the D (6 bases). This clonotype originated in a male donor in good health and CMV-seronegative. The sample taken for sequencing was PBMCs. CDR3 sequence: CASSPGAPNTEAFF. The CDR3 region has the DNA TGCGCCAGCAGCCCAGGGGCGCCGAACACTGAAGCTTTCTTT.